This TCR beta chain was sequenced during a study of glioma-infiltrating T cells after dendritic cell vaccination. The CDR3 sequence is 15 residues long. V lost 1 base to trimming and J lost 6 bases; unmatched junction nucleotides: 6. Germline values: CDR1 WNHNN, CDR2 SYGVQD (reference sequence). Input was 2 to 2.5 ug genomic DNA, or all available if less. The repertoire was sequenced with immunoSEQ multiplex PCR; TCRdb's copy has only in-frame clones and lacks some. The sample lists about 65,000 clones, approximately 89% occurring once. Specified time point: after dendritic cell vaccination, including at tumor progression/relapse. This clone was detected only once.

The chain is built from TRBV10-1 and TRBJ2-3, with 8 bases matching TRBD1. The receptor's source is a human donor with glioblastoma. The sample consisted of blood, taken after dendritic cell vaccination. CDR3 protein: CASSEWGRGPDTQYF. The CDR3 DNA follows: TGCGCCAGCAGTGAGTGGGGCAGGGGGCCGGATACGCAGTATTTT.